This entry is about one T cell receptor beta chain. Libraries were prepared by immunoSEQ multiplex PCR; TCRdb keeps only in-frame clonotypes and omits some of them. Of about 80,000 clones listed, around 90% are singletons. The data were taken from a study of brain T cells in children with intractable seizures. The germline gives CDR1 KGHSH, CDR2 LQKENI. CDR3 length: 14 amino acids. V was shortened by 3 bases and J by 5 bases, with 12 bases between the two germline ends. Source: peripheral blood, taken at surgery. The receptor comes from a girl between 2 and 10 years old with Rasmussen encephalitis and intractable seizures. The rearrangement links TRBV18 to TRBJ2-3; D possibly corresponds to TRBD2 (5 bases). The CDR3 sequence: CASSPLEREDTQYF. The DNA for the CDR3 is TGTGCCAGCTCACCTTTAGAGAGGGAAGATACGCAGTATTTT.